These 21 T cell receptor beta chains originate from one sample sequenced in a study of CD8 T cells in Susac syndrome. RNA, at about 0.45 to 1 ug, was reverse transcribed with random hexamers. TCRdb re-called the immunoSEQ multiplex PCR reads through MiXCR, storing one row per CDR3 protein. The table has about 130,000 distinct CDR3 sequences, 85% to 95% seen once. The sequencing input was CD8+ T cells from PBMCs. These receptors originate from a human donor with Susac syndrome.

The gene calls are TRBV14 and TRBJ1-2; no definite D call. Germline V gives CDR1 SGHDN, CDR2 FVKESK. CDR3 size: 15 residues. V lost 4 bases, J lost 6 bases, and 18 bases lay in between. The CDR3 region has the DNA TGTGCCAGCAGCCCTCGAGAGGATCATGTTCATGGCTACACCTTC. Protein sequence: CASSPREDHVHGYTF.

Points on this clonotype: The germline gene is not matched at one end of the junction; a read error may be the cause. V usage is TRBV15 and J usage is TRBJ2-4; D may be TRBD1 (5 bases). Germline loops: CDR1 LNHNV, CDR2 YYDKDF (reference sequence). The CDR3 loop spans 12 amino acids. Here the CDR3 DNA reads TGTGCCACCAGCAGAGACAGGAACCCAGGGAACTTC. Its translation: CATSRDRNPGNF.

The gene calls are TRBV28 and TRBJ2-2; TRBD2 might be the D (6 bases). Deletions cut 7 bases from V and 6 bases from J, with 12 bases between. The germline V gene has CDR1 MDHEN and CDR2 SYDVKM. This CDR3 spans 13 amino acids. This chain's CDR3 is CASTLGEAGELFF. CDR3 bases: TGTGCCAGCACCTTGGGGGAGGCCGGGGAGCTGTTTTTT.

The rearrangement joins TRBV4-1 to TRBJ2-1; D is unclear. CDR3 length: 12 residues. Germline V CDR1 and CDR2: MGHRA, YSYEKL. V shed 1 base and J shed 8 bases, with 6 bases lying between them. In DNA, the CDR3 is TGCGCCAGCAGCCAAGGGGTCCATGAGCAGTTCTTC. Its protein product is CASSQGVHEQFF.

The V and J genes are TRBV6-5 and TRBJ2-1, with D perhaps TRBD1 (6 bases). Germline loops: CDR1 MNHEY, CDR2 SVGAGI. The CDR3 has 15 amino acids. V was clipped by 4 bases and J by 0 bases, with 10 bases between them. The CDR3 DNA reads as TGTGCCAGCAGTTTGGGACACAGCTCCTACAATGAGCAGTTCTTC. Its protein is CASSLGHSSYNEQFF.

The V gene is TRBV27, the J gene TRBJ1-1, with TRBD1 as a possible D gene (6 bases). The CDR3 covers 13 residues. Germline V gives CDR1 MNHEY, CDR2 SMNVEV (reference sequence). The V end was cut by 5 bases, the J end by 6 bases, with 13 bases between. CDR3 in amino acids: CASSIDGGAEAFF. Written as DNA, the CDR3 is TGTGCCAGCAGTATAGACGGGGGCGCTGAAGCTTTCTTT.

This clonotype was counted a few times. The CDR3 sequence is CASSVGDTQYF. CDR3 bases: TGTGCCAGCAGCGTAGGGGATACGCAGTATTTT. This chain uses TRBV9 with TRBJ2-3; D remains ambiguous. Between the trimmed V and J ends, which lost 0 bases and 6 bases, there was a span of 2 bases. The CDR3 loop spans 11 amino acids. Germline CDR1 and CDR2: SGDLS and YYNGEE.

A single count supports this clonotype. V is TRBV20-1 and J is TRBJ2-5; TRBD2 matches 7 bases. The CDR3 length is 13 residues. The germline V gene encodes CDR1 DFQATT and CDR2 SNEGSKA (reference sequence). This chain's CDR3 is CRGDQGGQETQYF. The CDR3 bases are TGCAGGGGGGATCAGGGAGGGCAAGAGACCCAGTACTTC.

The chain is built from TRBV6-5 and TRBJ2-2; unclear D gene. V dropped 10 bases and J dropped 6 bases, with 12 bases sitting between them. The germline gives CDR1 MNHEY, CDR2 SVGAGI. The CDR3 extends over 12 amino acids. Written as DNA, the CDR3 is TGTGCCACACTTGGTCGTGCCGGGGAGCTGTTTTTT. Amino acid sequence: CATLGRAGELFF.

The chain joins TRBV27 to TRBJ2-1, with D possibly matching TRBD1 (6 bases). Germline CDR1 is MNHEY and CDR2 is SMNVEV (reference sequence). This CDR3 has 12 residues. V lost 5 bases to trimming and J lost 9 bases, with 11 bases between them. CDR3 protein: CASSAQGSEQFF. In nucleotides, the CDR3 is TGTGCCAGCAGTGCACAGGGCAGTGAGCAGTTCTTC.

The chain joins TRBV28 to TRBJ2-2; D is unresolved. Trimming pared 8 bases from V and 3 bases from J, leaving 19 bases between. This CDR3 has 16 amino acids. Per germline, CDR1 MDHEN and CDR2 SYDVKM. The CDR3 bases are TGTGCCAGCCCGACTGATCGCGGCGAGGACACCGGGGAGCTGTTTTTT. It is translated as CASPTDRGEDTGELFF.

The table lists this clonotype with a count of one. The chain recombines TRBV20-1 with TRBJ2-5; D is unclear. The CDR3 loop spans 15 amino acids. CDR1 and CDR2 from the germline V gene are DFQATT and SNEGSKA (reference sequence). V was cut by 0 bases and J by 4 bases, with 15 bases left in between. The CDR3 region is CSARDVVSSAETQYF. The DNA of the CDR3 is TGCAGTGCTAGAGACGTGGTGTCGAGCGCAGAGACCCAGTACTTC.

V gene TRBV27 combines with J gene TRBJ2-7, with D possibly being TRBD2 (6 bases). Trimming pared 6 bases from V and 3 bases from J, leaving 9 bases between. From germline, CDR1 is MNHEY and CDR2 SMNVEV (reference sequence). This CDR3 region has 12 residues. Here the CDR3 DNA reads TGTGCCAGCAGGGACGGGAGCTACGAGCAGTACTTC. Translated, it gives CASRDGSYEQYF.

The V gene is TRBV9, the J gene TRBJ2-7, with 7 bases that match TRBD2. V lost 0 bases, J lost 3 bases, and 0 bases stayed unmatched. Germline V CDR1 and CDR2: SGDLS, YYNGEE. The CDR3 is made up of 13 amino acids. CDR3 in amino acids: CASSVGTSYEQYF. The CDR3 nucleotides read TGTGCCAGCAGCGTAGGGACTAGCTACGAGCAGTACTTC.

The V and J genes are TRBV11-1 and TRBJ1-2; TRBD1 matches 10 bases. Losses at the gene ends were 5 bases for V and 3 bases for J; bases not matched to a gene: 9. CDR1 is SGHAT and CDR2 is FQDESV in the germline V gene (reference sequence). CDR3 length equals 16 residues. The CDR3 DNA follows: TGTGCCAGCAGCGCTAGCGGGACAGGGGACCACTATGGCTACACCTTC. Its protein is CASSASGTGDHYGYTF.

The chain carries TRBV12-3 or TRBV12-4 and TRBJ2-5, with D possibly TRBD1 on 6 matching bases. CDR3 size: 13 residues. Trimming left V 8 bases short and J 0 bases short, with 10 bases between. The CDR3 bases are TGTGCCAGCCGGACAGCATACCAAGAGACCCAGTACTTC. Residues: CASRTAYQETQYF.

The CDR3 protein is CATSPTSGRGGGETQYF. CDR3 in DNA: TGTGCCACCAGTCCGACTAGCGGGAGAGGGGGTGGAGAGACCCAGTACTTC. The chain employs TRBV15 and TRBJ2-5; TRBD2 matches at 12 bases. V trimming: 6 bases; J trimming: 4 bases; junction bases outside the gene matches: 12. Germline V gene sequence: CDR1 LNHNV, CDR2 YYDKDF (reference sequence). CDR3 length: 17 amino acids. Together with reference TRBV15 and TRBJ2-5, the CDR3 gives the full variable domain: DAMVIQNPRYQVTQFGKPVTLSCSQTLNHNVMYWYQQKSSQAPKLLFHYYDKDFNNEADTPDNFQSRRPNTSFCFLDIRSPGLGDTAMYLCATSPTSGRGGGETQYFGPGTRLLVL.

V is TRBV2 and J is TRBJ1-5; D is uncertain. V dropped 7 bases and J dropped 3 bases, with 16 bases sitting between them. CDR3 length: 15 amino acids. Germline-derived CDR1 and CDR2 are SNHLY and FYNNEI. CDR3 in amino acids: CASNSNSFHNQPQHF. In DNA, the CDR3 is TGTGCCAGCAATTCGAACAGTTTCCACAATCAGCCCCAGCATTTT.

The V gene is TRBV7-9, the J gene TRBJ1-2; D is possibly TRBD1 (5 bases). With 5 bases removed from V and 3 bases from J, the gap between germline ends came to 13 bases. Germline V gene data show CDR1 as SEHNR and CDR2 as FQNEAQ (reference sequence). The CDR3 runs to 14 residues. For the CDR3, the DNA is TGTGCCAGCAGCCCCGTGGTGGGGGACTATGGCTACACCTTC. Translating it yields CASSPVVGDYGYTF.

The genes are TRBV6-5 and TRBJ1-5, with no clear D. CDR1 is MNHEY and CDR2 is SVGAGI in the germline V gene. Trimming took off 2 bases at V and 0 bases at J, with 2 bases between the two ends. The CDR3 is made up of 13 amino acids. As DNA, the CDR3 is TGTGCCAGCAGTTACAGTAGCAATCAGCCCCAGCATTTT. Amino acids: CASSYSSNQPQHF.

The sample holds one count of this clonotype. The J gene is TRBJ1-5, the V gene TRBV15; D is possibly TRBD1 (5 bases). The V end was cut by 8 bases, the J end by 3 bases, with 14 bases between. Germline assignment: CDR1 LNHNV and CDR2 YYDKDF (reference sequence). The CDR3 is 14 residues long. This CDR3 is CATGADSDNQPQHF. CDR3 nucleotide sequence: TGTGCCACCGGGGCAGACAGCGACAATCAGCCCCAGCATTTT.